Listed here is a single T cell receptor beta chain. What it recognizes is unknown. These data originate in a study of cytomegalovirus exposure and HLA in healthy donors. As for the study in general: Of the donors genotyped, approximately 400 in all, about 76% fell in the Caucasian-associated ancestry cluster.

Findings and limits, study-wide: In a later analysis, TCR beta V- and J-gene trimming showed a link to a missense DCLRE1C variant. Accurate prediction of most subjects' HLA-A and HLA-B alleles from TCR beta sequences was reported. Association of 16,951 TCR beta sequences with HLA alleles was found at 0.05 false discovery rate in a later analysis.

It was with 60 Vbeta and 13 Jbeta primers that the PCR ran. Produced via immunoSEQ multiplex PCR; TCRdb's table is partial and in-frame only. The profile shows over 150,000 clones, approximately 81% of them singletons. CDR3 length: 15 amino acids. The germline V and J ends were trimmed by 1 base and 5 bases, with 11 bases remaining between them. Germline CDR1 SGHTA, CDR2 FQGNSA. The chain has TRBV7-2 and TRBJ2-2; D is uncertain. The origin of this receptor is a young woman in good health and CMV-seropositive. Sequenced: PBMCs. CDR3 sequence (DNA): TGTGCCAGCAGCTTAGACCCCTCGGAGACCGGGGAGCTGTTTTTT. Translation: CASSLDPSETGELFF.